A single count supports the clone carrying this T cell receptor (beta chain). This sample was included in a study of blood T cell repertoires in COVID-19. Study-level background: COVID-19 samples collected from the United States, Italy and Spain covered acute and convalescent phases.

In the original processing: Estimation of nucleated cell counts relied on the amplification of reference gene primers. Assay: immunoSEQ multiplex PCR; the TCRdb copy retains only in-frame clones and omits some. Clone size and the V and J calls come from that table; the DNA yielded D and trimming. The table shows roughly 400,000 clones, with about 90% occurring only once. CDR1 and CDR2 from the germline V gene are SNHLY and FYNNEI. This CDR3 comprises 14 residues. Between the trimmed V and J ends, which lost 5 bases and 3 bases, there was a span of 13 bases. It was during active infection that Seattle patients were enrolled and then longitudinally followed.

The clonotype originates from a woman aged 60-75 years with COVID-19, enrolled during active disease. The gene calls are TRBV2 and TRBJ1-1; possibly TRBD1 for D (6 bases). The specimen sequenced was peripheral blood. CDR3 nucleotides: TGTGCCAGCAGTCTGACAGGTATCCACACTGAAGCTTTCTTT. It yields the protein CASSLTGIHTEAFF.